This entry lists 10 T cell receptor beta chains sequenced from one sample in a study of CD8 T cells in ankylosing spondylitis. TCRdb itself ran the 5' RACE reads through MiXCR, one entry per CDR3 protein. The sample lists about 250,000 distinct CDR3 sequences, about 30% occurring once. Sequenced input: blood, either unsorted or a sorted T cell fraction (not recorded which). Receptor source: a male donor with ankylosing spondylitis or in good health (not recorded which).

V is TRBV11-3 and J is TRBJ2-3; TRBD1 is a possible D gene (5 bases). CDR1 and CDR2 from the germline V gene are SGHNT and YENEEA. The CDR3 consists of 13 residues. The V end lost 0 bases, the J end lost 6 bases, and 7 bases lay between the germline ends. This chain's CDR3 is CASSLEQADTQYF. CDR3 in DNA: TGTGCCAGCAGCTTAGAACAGGCCGATACGCAGTATTTT.

The chain links TRBV6-5 to TRBJ2-3; D not resolved. CDR1 and CDR2 (germline): MNHEY, SVGAGI. The CDR3 contains 11 residues. V shed 9 bases and J shed 9 bases, with 13 bases lying between them. The CDR3 here is CASGAVATQYF. DNA for the CDR3: TGTGCCAGTGGTGCCGTGGCCACGCAGTATTTT.

V is TRBV5-1 and J is TRBJ1-1, with D unclear. V lost 5 bases and J 0 bases, leaving 17 bases between the germline ends. CDR1 SGHRS and CDR2 YFSETQ come from the germline V gene. The CDR3 extends over 16 amino acids. The CDR3 loop is CASSYRDRSLNTEAFF. CDR3 DNA: TGCGCCAGCAGTTACAGAGACCGCTCGCTGAACACTGAAGCTTTCTTT.

This chain joins TRBV10-3 and TRBJ1-6, with 9 nucleotides matching TRBD1. Trimming cost V 2 bases and J 9 bases; bases outside gene matches: 17. The CDR3 is 19 residues long. From germline, CDR1 is ENHRY and CDR2 SYGVKD. The CDR3 region has the DNA TGTGCCATCAGTGAGGGGACCGGGACAGGGTTGTTTGGTGGTTCACCCCTCCACTTT. Amino acids: CAISEGTGTGLFGGSPLHF.

The chain uses TRBV5-5 and TRBJ2-5; 7 bases agree with TRBD2. With 4 bases clipped from V and 4 bases from J, the junction kept 13 bases outside the gene matches. The CDR3 has 16 residues. Per the germline V gene, CDR1 is SGHKS and CDR2 is YYEKEE (reference sequence). DNA for the CDR3: TGTGCCAGCAGCATCACAAGGACTAGGCCCGGAGAGACCCAGTACTTC. It is translated as CASSITRTRPGETQYF.

This clonotype was seen more than once but under ten times. The chain recombines TRBV12-3 or TRBV12-4 with TRBJ2-1, with TRBD2 identical over 15 bases. This CDR3 spans 15 amino acids. V lost 11 bases and J lost 7; bases outside the gene matches: 9. CDR3 nucleotide sequence: TGTGCCGGAGGACTAGCGGGGGGGCCTTTTAATGAGCAGTTCTTC. Translating gives CAGGLAGGPFNEQFF.

The chain joins TRBV11-2 to TRBJ2-5; D is undetermined. Germline V gives CDR1 SGHAT, CDR2 FQNNGV. Trimming stripped 5 bases from V and 5 bases from J, with 15 bases between. CDR3 length: 14 residues. The CDR3 DNA is TGTGCCAGCAGCACCGTTGGATGGCGCGAGACCCAGTACTTC. It is translated as CASSTVGWRETQYF. The full variable domain, in which reference TRBV11-2 and TRBJ2-5 provide the parts outside the CDR3, is EAGVAQSPRYKIIEKRQSVAFWCNPISGHATLYWYQQILGQGPKLLIQFQNNGVVDDSQLPKDRFSAERLKGVDSTLKIQPAKLEDSAVYLCASSTVGWRETQYFGPGTRLLVL.

The rearrangement uses TRBV20-1 and TRBJ2-7; D is undetermined. Between the trimmed V and J ends, which lost 3 bases and 2 bases, there was a span of 11 bases. The CDR3 consists of 13 residues. Germline CDR1 DFQATT, CDR2 SNEGSKA (reference sequence). The CDR3 DNA reads as TGCAGTGCTAGGCAAGGGTTCGCCTACGAGCAGTACTTC. Protein: CSARQGFAYEQYF.

The rearrangement joins TRBV5-6 to TRBJ1-1, with D maybe TRBD1 (6 bases). Germline V gene lookup returns CDR1 SGHDT and CDR2 YYEEEE. The CDR3 is 15 amino acids. Between the trimmed V and J ends, which lost 0 bases and 8 bases, there was a span of 17 bases. Here the CDR3 reads CASSLVSIPGTEAFF. The CDR3 nucleotides read TGTGCCAGCAGCTTGGTCTCCATACCCGGGACAGAAGCTTTCTTT.

This clonotype was counted at least ten times. The V and J genes are TRBV20-1 and TRBJ1-1; TRBD1 matches at 9 bases. Germline V gene data show CDR1 as DFQATT and CDR2 as SNEGSKA (reference sequence). Unmatched junction bases numbered 2, after V lost 1 base and J lost 5 bases. The CDR3 consists of 13 residues. This chain's CDR3 is CSARGDRDTEAFF. Here the CDR3 DNA reads TGCAGTGCTAGAGGGGACAGGGATACTGAAGCTTTCTTT.